This T cell receptor (beta chain) was profiled in a study of blood T cell repertoires in COVID-19. Study-level information: COVID-19 samples, acute and convalescent, were from the United States, Italy and Spain. Sources were T cells, B-cell-depleted T cells, or PBMCs; the material itself was cDNA or gDNA.

In the original workflow: Reference gene primer amplification gave nucleated cell count estimates. Sequencing was performed with immunoSEQ multiplex PCR; in TCRdb, only in-frame clones are kept and a portion is missing. The DNA was the basis for D and trimming; V, J and clone size are from that table. The sample yields about 190,000 clones, roughly 80% seen once. The CDR3 runs 15 residues. Germline CDR1 and CDR2: MNHEY and SVGAGI. Deletions cut 5 bases from V and 2 bases from J, with 14 bases between. The chain recombines TRBV6-5 with TRBJ2-3; tentative D call: TRBD1 (6 bases). Sequencing was carried out using peripheral blood. This TCR came from a woman aged 45-59 years with acute or convalescent COVID-19. The CDR3 DNA follows: TGTGCCAGCAGTCCGGGCAGGGGTCCCACAGATACGCAGTATTTT. Protein sequence: CASSPGRGPTDTQYF.